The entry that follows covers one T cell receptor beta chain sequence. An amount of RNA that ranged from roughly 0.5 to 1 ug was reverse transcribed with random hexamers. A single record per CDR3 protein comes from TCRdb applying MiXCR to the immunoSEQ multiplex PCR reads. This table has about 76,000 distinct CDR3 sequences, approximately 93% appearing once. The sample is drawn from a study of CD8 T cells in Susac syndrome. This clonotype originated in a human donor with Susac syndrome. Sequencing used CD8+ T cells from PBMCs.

The CDR3 region is CASSYATAGVAGELFF. In nucleotides, the CDR3 is TGTGCCAGCAGTTACGCAACAGCGGGAGTTGCCGGGGAGCTGTTTTTT. V is TRBV6-5 and J is TRBJ2-2, with TRBD2 identical over 8 bases. This CDR3 has 16 residues. V lost 2 bases, J lost 6 bases, and 8 bases stayed unmatched. Germline CDR1 reads MNHEY; CDR2 reads SVGAGI.